Each of the 17 T cell receptor beta chains below was sequenced from the same sample in a study of T and B cells in COVID-19 patients. Each TRB amplification used about 250-550 ng of genomic DNA from blood. Multiplex PCR with BIOMED2 TRB-A/B primer pools amplified TRB rearrangements. From the multiplex PCR reads, TCRdb called clonotypes with MiXCR, one entry per CDR3 protein. The sample consists of around 5,000 distinct CDR3 sequences, roughly 28% of them appearing once. Sequenced: blood. The origin of the receptors is a human donor with active COVID-19.

This clonotype was observed a handful of times. The chain has TRBV7-2 and TRBJ1-1, with D possibly TRBD1 on 5 matching bases. Germline values: CDR1 SGHTA, CDR2 FQGNSA. Trimming shortened V by 5 bases and J by 1 base, and 11 bases separated the two germline ends. The length of the CDR3 is 14 residues. The CDR3 loop reads CASSPDTRNTEAFF. In nucleotides, the CDR3 is TGTGCCAGCAGCCCGGACACCCGGAACACTGAAGCTTTCTTT. Full variable domain (missing parts from reference TRBV7-2 and TRBJ1-1): GAGVSQSPSNKVTEKGKDVELRCDPISGHTALYWYRQSLGQGLEFLIYFQGNSAPDKSGLPSDRFSAERTGGSVSTLTIQRTQQEDSAVYLCASSPDTRNTEAFFGQGTRLTVV.

The genes are TRBV4-3 and TRBJ2-5, with a possible D match to TRBD2 (6 bases). CDR3 length: 15 amino acids. V dropped 1 base and J dropped 3 bases, with 12 bases sitting between them. The germline CDR1 and CDR2 sequences are LGHNA and YSLEER. CDR3 protein: CASSQVTGEEETQYF. Here the CDR3 DNA reads TGCGCCAGCAGCCAAGTTACTGGGGAGGAAGAGACCCAGTACTTC.

The table lists this clonotype with a few counts. The CDR3 DNA follows: TGTGCCATCAGTGAGAAGGGGGTAGGCTCTGGAAACACCATATATTTT. This encodes CAISEKGVGSGNTIYF. The chain recombines TRBV10-3 with TRBJ1-3, with D tentatively TRBD1 (6 bases). The CDR3 is 16 residues long. Looked up from germline, CDR1 is ENHRY and CDR2 is SYGVKD. Trimming cost V 2 bases and J 0 bases, with 11 bases left between them.

This clonotype has only a few counts. The rearrangement links TRBV7-2 to TRBJ2-7, with D uncertain. Trimming pared 2 bases from V and 4 bases from J, leaving 6 bases between. The germline CDR1 and CDR2 sequences are SGHTA and FQGNSA. This CDR3 spans 12 amino acids. For the CDR3, the DNA is TGTGCCAGCAGCTTAATCCGGTACGAGCAGTACTTC. As protein: CASSLIRYEQYF.

This clonotype is labeled medium-sized. This sequence joins TRBV6-1 and TRBJ2-1; TRBD2 matches at 10 bases. The V and J ends lost 5 bases and 8 bases, in that order; junction bases with no gene match: 6. The CDR3 consists of 14 residues. CDR1 is MNHNS, CDR2 SASEGT, per germline. CDR3 sequence (DNA): TGTGCCAGCAGTCTAGCGGGAGTGGTCGATGAGCAGTTCTTC. Translating it yields CASSLAGVVDEQFF.

Relative to its sample, this clonotype is medium-sized (0.01 to 0.1%). The V call is TRBV30, the J call TRBJ2-7, with TRBD2 as a possible D gene (5 bases). This CDR3 spans 16 amino acids. CDR1 GTSNPN and CDR2 SVGIG come from the germline V gene (reference sequence). Trimming left V 3 bases short and J 0 bases short, with 18 bases between. The CDR3 bases are TGTGCCTGGAGCTTGGGAGCCACTATTAGCTCCTACGAGCAGTACTTC. Protein product: CAWSLGATISSYEQYF.

This clonotype is deemed large. This chain uses TRBV6-2 or TRBV6-3 with TRBJ2-3; D ambiguous. Germline V gives CDR1 MNHEY, CDR2 SVGEGT. The germline V and J ends were trimmed by 8 bases and 0 bases, with 12 bases remaining between them. The CDR3 totals 14 residues. The CDR3, as DNA: TGTGCCAGCTCCTCGTGGGCTAGCACAGATACGCAGTATTTT. Encoded protein: CASSSWASTDTQYF.

This clonotype is medium-sized. The chain employs TRBV27 and TRBJ2-7; 7 bases fit TRBD1. V shed 5 bases and J 3 bases; nucleotides not matched to a gene: 7. There are 14 residues in the CDR3. Germline CDR1 and CDR2: MNHEY and SMNVEV (reference sequence). The CDR3 DNA sequence: TGTGCCAGCAGTCCGGGACAGATATACTACGAGCAGTACTTC. Translated: CASSPGQIYYEQYF.

This chain joins TRBV20-1 and TRBJ2-5; 7 bases align to TRBD2. Germline CDR1 and CDR2: DFQATT and SNEGSKA (reference sequence). The CDR3 runs to 17 residues. V shed 3 bases, J shed 5 bases, and the junction held 18 bases outside the gene matches. The CDR3, as DNA: TGCAGTGCTAGGGGGGGGACGTATAGCAATTACAGGGAGACCCAGTACTTC. It specifies CSARGGTYSNYRETQYF.

The chain employs TRBV19 and TRBJ1-5; 9 positions agree with TRBD1. Germline CDR1 and CDR2: LNHDA and SQIVND (reference sequence). The CDR3 is 16 residues long. Trimming removed 4 bases from V and 4 bases from J; junction bases left unmatched: 8. The CDR3 coding sequence is TGTGCCAGTAGTAAGGGACAGGGTAAGGGGAATCAGCCCCAGCATTTT. Translation gives CASSKGQGKGNQPQHF.

This clonotype is labeled medium-sized. This chain connects TRBV30 to TRBJ2-5, with 14 nucleotides matching TRBD2. This CDR3 is built from 18 residues. The V gene end was trimmed by 2 bases and the J gene end by 5 bases; junction bases not matched to a gene: 13. Germline values: CDR1 GTSNPN, CDR2 SVGIG (reference sequence). CDR3 region: CAWSPTPGLAGVGETQYF. DNA for the CDR3: TGTGCCTGGAGTCCAACCCCGGGACTAGCGGGAGTGGGTGAGACCCAGTACTTC.

As to this clonotype: This sequence may be a read error, since a much larger clone differs from it by one base. The genes are TRBV27 and TRBJ1-5; D is ambiguous. V lost 4 bases and J 4 bases, leaving 8 bases between the germline ends. The CDR3 is made up of 13 amino acids. The V gene's germline CDR1 is MNHEY and CDR2 SMNVEV (reference sequence). The CDR3 DNA is TGTGCCAGCAGTTCCGTACCAAATCAGCCCCAGCATTTT. Protein sequence: CASSSVPNQPQHF.

Remarks on this clonotype: At one end, the junction sequence differs from germline, possibly due to a read error. The chain links TRBV7-2 to TRBJ1-1, with D tentatively TRBD1 (6 bases). This CDR3 has 14 residues. Per germline, CDR1 SGHTA and CDR2 FQGNSA. CDR3: CASRLGGGVTEAFF. Written as DNA, the CDR3 is TGTGCCAGCAGGTTAGGGGGAGGGGTGACTGAAGCTTTCTTT.

Judged by abundance, this clonotype is medium-sized. The V and J genes are TRBV6-2 or TRBV6-3 and TRBJ2-7; no clear D. Per the germline V gene, CDR1 is MNHEY and CDR2 is SVGEGT. The germline V and J ends were trimmed by 7 bases and 1 base, with 8 bases remaining between them. The CDR3 has 12 residues. CDR3 region: CASTGQSYEQYF. As DNA, the CDR3 is TGTGCCAGCACTGGGCAGTCCTACGAGCAGTACTTC.

This chain connects TRBV5-1 to TRBJ2-3; no clear D gene. Germline-derived CDR1 and CDR2 are SGHRS and YFSETQ. V lost 4 bases and J lost 1, with 7 bases in between. CDR3 length: 13 amino acids. The CDR3 is CASSLSRTDTQYF. The CDR3 DNA reads as TGCGCCAGCAGCCTTTCCCGCACAGATACGCAGTATTTT. The variable domain in full, completed from reference TRBV5-1 and TRBJ2-3, reads KAGVTQTPRYLIKTRGQQVTLSCSPISGHRSVSWYQQTPGQGLQFLFEYFSETQRNKGNFPGRFSGRQFSNSRSEMNVSTLELGDSALYLCASSLSRTDTQYFGPGTRLTVL.

The V call is TRBV7-9, the J call TRBJ2-7; 8 positions agree with TRBD1. Germline CDR1 SEHNR, CDR2 FQNEAQ (reference sequence). This CDR3 is built from 15 residues. J lost 7 bases, V lost 5 bases, and 13 bases had no gene match. This CDR3 reads CASSPEGTGRFEQYF. CDR3 bases: TGTGCCAGCAGCCCAGAGGGGACAGGCCGATTTGAGCAGTACTTC.

By share of the sample, this clonotype is medium-sized. The V and J genes are TRBV5-6 and TRBJ2-2; D remains ambiguous. CDR3 length equals 16 residues. V shed 0 bases and J shed 2 bases, with 11 bases lying between them. In germline, CDR1 is SGHDT, CDR2 YYEEEE. The CDR3 reads CASSLVGRTNTGELFF. The CDR3 DNA reads TGTGCCAGCAGCTTGGTAGGAAGGACCAACACCGGGGAGCTGTTTTTT. Full variable domain (missing parts from reference TRBV5-6 and TRBJ2-2): DAGVTQSPTHLIKTRGQQVTLRCSPKSGHDTVSWYQQALGQGPQFIFQYYEEEERQRGNFPDRFSGHQFPNYSSELNVNALLLGDSALYLCASSLVGRTNTGELFFGEGSRLTVL.